The entry that follows covers one T cell receptor (beta chain) sequence. Its matching antigen is unknown. CDR3 length equals 15 residues. V lost 5 bases and J lost 2, with 13 bases in between. Germline V gene data show CDR1 as SGHVS and CDR2 as FNYEAQ. Each CDR3 protein is one row after TCRdb ran MiXCR on the reads. The sample consists of 550,000 to 700,000 distinct CDR3 sequences, about 39% of them appearing once. These data originate in a study of T cell repertoires in cytomegalovirus infection. Study information: Evidence of both CMV infection and a matching HLA type came from public TCR beta signatures. Findings and limits, study-wide: CMV carriers with the relevant HLA were identified by cumulative public TCR beta family frequency. Within the response measured ex vivo, HLA-C-restricted CMV-specific TCR beta clonotypes were dominant.

This chain uses TRBV7-6 with TRBJ1-5, with a tentative D call TRBD1 (5 bases). This receptor was obtained from a human donor in good health (CMV status not recorded). Some clones in this sample may be carry-over from other donors' samples. The specimen comprised cultured PBMCs, sampled from culture after CMV antigen stimulation. The CDR3 sequence is CASSLQGRGNQPQHF. Written as DNA, the CDR3 is TGTGCCAGCAGCCTGCAGGGCCGGGGCAATCAGCCCCAGCATTTT.